The sequence of this T cell receptor (beta chain) was determined in a study of T cell repertoires in ileal Crohn's disease. V gave up 3 bases and J gave up 0 bases, with 13 bases separating them. CDR1 MGHRA and CDR2 YSYEKL come from the germline V gene. This CDR3 spans 16 amino acids. On this clone: What it binds is not known.

Profiling relied on immunoSEQ multiplex PCR, and the TCRdb table lists in-frame clones only, not all of them. In the table there are about 5,700 clones, roughly four fifths of which are singletons. General observations from the study: Mucosal expansions were suggested to be mainly CD8 T cells.

The TCR originated in an adult with Crohn's disease. Sequencing input: ileal tissue. V usage is TRBV4-1 and J usage is TRBJ2-3; no clear D. Here the CDR3 reads CASSQLPGLSTDTQYF. DNA of the CDR3: TGCGCCAGCAGCCAGCTACCGGGTCTTAGCACAGATACGCAGTATTTT.